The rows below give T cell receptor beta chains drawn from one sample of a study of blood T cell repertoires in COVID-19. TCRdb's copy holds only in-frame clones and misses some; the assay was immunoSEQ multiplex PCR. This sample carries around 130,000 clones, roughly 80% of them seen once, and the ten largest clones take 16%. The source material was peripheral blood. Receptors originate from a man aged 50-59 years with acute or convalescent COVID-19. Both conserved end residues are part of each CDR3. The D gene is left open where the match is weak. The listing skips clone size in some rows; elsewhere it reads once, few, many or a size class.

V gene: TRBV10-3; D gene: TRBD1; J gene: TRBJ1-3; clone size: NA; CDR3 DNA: TGTGCCTTTGCCCCGACAGGGGGAAACACCATATATTTT; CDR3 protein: CAFAPTGGNTIYF
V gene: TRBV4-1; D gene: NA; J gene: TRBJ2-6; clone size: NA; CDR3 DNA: TGCGCCAGCAGCCAAGACGGAACAAGGGGTGGGGCCAACGTCCTGACTTTC; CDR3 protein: CASSQDGTRGGANVLTF
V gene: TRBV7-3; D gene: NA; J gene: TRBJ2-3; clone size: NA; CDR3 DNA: TGTGCCAGCAGCTTAGACCCAGCGGTAGATACGCAGTATTTT; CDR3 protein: CASSLDPAVDTQYF
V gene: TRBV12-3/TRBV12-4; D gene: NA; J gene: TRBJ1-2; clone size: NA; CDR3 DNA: TGTGCCAGCAGTGGACAGATTAACTATGGCTACACCTTC; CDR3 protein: CASSGQINYGYTF
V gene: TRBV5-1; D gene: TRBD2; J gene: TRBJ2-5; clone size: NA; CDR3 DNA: TGCGCCAGCAGCTCCGGACTAGCGGGGGTCCAAGAGACCCAGTACTTC; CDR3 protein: CASSSGLAGVQETQYF
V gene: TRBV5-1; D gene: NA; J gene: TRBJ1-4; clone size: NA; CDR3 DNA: TGCGCCAGCAGCTTGGCGGGAGCAACGAGAGGGGATGAAAAACTGTTTTTT; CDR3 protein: CASSLAGATRGDEKLFF
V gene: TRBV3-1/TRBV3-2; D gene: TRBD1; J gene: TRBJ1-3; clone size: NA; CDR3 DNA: TGTGCCAGCAGCCAAGTACAGGGGGCAGGAGGAAACACCATATATTTT; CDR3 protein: CASSQVQGAGGNTIYF
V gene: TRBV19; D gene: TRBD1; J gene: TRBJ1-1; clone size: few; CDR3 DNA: TGTGCCAGTAGTTTTAGAACAGGGGTGAACACTGAAGCTTTCTTT; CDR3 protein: CASSFRTGVNTEAFF
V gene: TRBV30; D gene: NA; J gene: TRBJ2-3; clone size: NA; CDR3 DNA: TGTGCCTGGAGAACCACAGGGACAGATACGCAGTATTTT; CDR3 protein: CAWRTTGTDTQYF
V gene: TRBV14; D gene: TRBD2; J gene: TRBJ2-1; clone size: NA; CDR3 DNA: TGTGCCAGCAGCCACACCCTACTAGCGGGGACAGACAATGAGCAGTTCTTC; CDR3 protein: CASSHTLLAGTDNEQFF
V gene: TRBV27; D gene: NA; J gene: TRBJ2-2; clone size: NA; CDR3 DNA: TGTGCCAGCAGTATTCAACAGGACACCGGGGAGCTGTTTTTT; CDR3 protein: CASSIQQDTGELFF
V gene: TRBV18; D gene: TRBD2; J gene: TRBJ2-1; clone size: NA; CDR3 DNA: TGTGCCAGCTCATCGACTAGCGGGGCGAGCAATGAGCAGTTCTTC; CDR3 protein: CASSSTSGASNEQFF
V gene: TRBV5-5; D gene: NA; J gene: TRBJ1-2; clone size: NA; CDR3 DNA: TGTGCCAGCAGCTTGGCCCAGGGATCCGGCTACACCTTC; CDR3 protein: CASSLAQGSGYTF
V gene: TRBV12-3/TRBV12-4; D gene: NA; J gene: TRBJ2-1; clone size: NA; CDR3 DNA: TGTGCCAGCAGTTTGAGCGAGCACGATGAGCAGTTCTTC; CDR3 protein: CASSLSEHDEQFF
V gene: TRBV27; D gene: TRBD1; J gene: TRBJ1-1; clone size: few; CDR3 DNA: TGTGCCAGCAACGCTGCCCTAGGACAGGGGACTGAAGCTTTCTTT; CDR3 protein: CASNAALGQGTEAFF
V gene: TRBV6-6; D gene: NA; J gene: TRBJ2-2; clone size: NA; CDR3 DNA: TGTGCCAGCAGCCACGGACAGAACACCGGGGAGCTGTTTTTT; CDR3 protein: CASSHGQNTGELFF
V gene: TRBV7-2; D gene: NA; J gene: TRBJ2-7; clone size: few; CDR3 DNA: TGTGCCAGCAGCCCCGGACAGTGGGATAAATACGAGCAGTACTTC; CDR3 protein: CASSPGQWDKYEQYF
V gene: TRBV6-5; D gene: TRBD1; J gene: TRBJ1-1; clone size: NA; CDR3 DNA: TGTGCCAGCAGACCTTCAGGACAGGCGAACACTGAAGCTTTCTTT; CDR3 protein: CASRPSGQANTEAFF
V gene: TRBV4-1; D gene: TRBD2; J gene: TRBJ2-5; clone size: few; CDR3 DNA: TGCGCCAGCAGCCAAGGACTAGCACGGGAGACCCAGTACTTC; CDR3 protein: CASSQGLARETQYF
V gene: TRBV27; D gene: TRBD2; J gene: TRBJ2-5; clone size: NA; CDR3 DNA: TGTGCCAGCAGTTTACAGTGGGGGGGACGAGAGACCCAGTACTTC; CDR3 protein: CASSLQWGGRETQYF